Following are 25 T cell receptor beta chains from one sample sequenced in a study of immune evolution from preneoplasia to lung adenocarcinoma. Assay used: immunoSEQ multiplex PCR; TCRdb lists only in-frame clones, some missing. The sample yields more than 2,500 clones, roughly 88% seen once. The source material was FFPE atypical adenomatous hyperplasia tissue from the lung. Subset noted: atypical adenomatous hyperplasia (AAH), lung preneoplasia. These receptor sequences come from a person aged 70 to 80 with lung adenocarcinoma.

The gene calls are TRBV27 and TRBJ1-1; D possibly corresponds to TRBD1 (6 bases). This CDR3 contains 16 residues. V was shortened by 5 bases and J by 4 bases, with 20 bases between the two germline ends. CDR1 and CDR2 from the germline V gene are MNHEY and SMNVEV (reference sequence). The CDR3 reads CASSPRPTGRATEAFF. CDR3 nucleotides: TGTGCCAGCAGTCCCCGGCCAACAGGGAGGGCCACTGAAGCTTTCTTT.

This clone was detected only a few times. This rearrangement joins TRBV29-1 to TRBJ1-2; D gene unclear. The V gene lost 0 bases and the J gene lost 5 bases, with 16 bases spanning the gap. The germline gives CDR1 SQVTM, CDR2 ANQGSEA. The CDR3 sequence is 15 residues long. In DNA, the CDR3 is TGCAGCGTTGAAGATCTGGGAGGGCAGCGGTATGGCTACACCTTC. The encoded protein is CSVEDLGGQRYGYTF.

In nucleotides, the CDR3 is TGTGCCAGCAGCTTAGATTCCCTTGGGCAGGCACCTAATGAAAAACTGTTTTTT. Translated: CASSLDSLGQAPNEKLFF. The chain uses TRBV11-3 and TRBJ1-4; D not resolved. Trimming pared 0 bases from V and 3 bases from J, leaving 17 bases between. From germline, CDR1 is SGHNT and CDR2 YENEEA. This CDR3 spans 18 amino acids.

This clone was seen a single time. The chain uses TRBV4-2 and TRBJ1-3; 10 bases agree with TRBD1. The CDR3 runs to 16 residues. Trimming took 4 bases from V and 3 from J; bases not matched to a gene: 6. Germline CDR1 is LGHNA and CDR2 is YNFKEQ. CDR3 bases: TGTGCCAGCAGCCGAGGACAGGGGGAAGGTGGAAACACCATATATTTT. It encodes CASSRGQGEGGNTIYF.

This clone was counted only a few times. The gene calls are TRBV19 and TRBJ2-5, with D unresolved. Germline assignment: CDR1 LNHDA and CDR2 SQIVND (reference sequence). Between the trimmed V and J ends, which lost 6 bases and 4 bases, there was a span of 15 bases. There are 14 residues in the CDR3. The CDR3 DNA sequence: TGTGCCAGTAGCCCAATAACCACGGGAGAGACCCAGTACTTC. It is translated as CASSPITTGETQYF. Full variable domain (outside the CDR3, taken from reference TRBV19 and TRBJ2-5): DGGITQSPKYLFRKEGQNVTLSCEQNLNHDAMYWYRQDPGQGLRLIYYSQIVNDFQKGDIAEGYSVSREKKESFPLTVTSAQKNPTAFYLCASSPITTGETQYFGPGTRLLVL.

This clone was detected once. The gene calls are TRBV5-1 and TRBJ2-1; TRBD2 matches 9 bases. V lost 5 bases, J lost 4 bases, and 7 bases stayed unmatched. CDR3 length: 15 amino acids. CDR1 and CDR2 from the germline V gene are SGHRS and YFSETQ. The CDR3 nucleotides read TGCGCCAGCAGTACAACTAGCGGGTCTTACAATGAGCAGTTCTTC. Protein sequence: CASSTTSGSYNEQFF.

This rearrangement joins TRBV18 to TRBJ2-1; D is perhaps TRBD2 (6 bases). V was cut by 0 bases and J by 6 bases, with 15 bases left in between. This CDR3 has 16 amino acids. Looked up from germline, CDR1 is KGHSH and CDR2 is LQKENI. CDR3 amino acids: CASSPPLVGGSNEQFF. The CDR3 DNA is TGTGCCAGCTCACCACCACTAGTGGGAGGTTCCAATGAGCAGTTCTTC. Full variable domain (missing parts from reference TRBV18 and TRBJ2-1): NAGVMQNPRHLVRRRGQEARLRCSPMKGHSHVYWYRQLPEEGLKFMVYLQKENIIDESGMPKERFSAEFPKEGPSILRIQQVVRGDSAAYFCASSPPLVGGSNEQFFGPGTRLTVL.

In its sample, this clone was seen a few times. This rearrangement joins TRBV7-6 to TRBJ2-2; unclear D gene. CDR3 size: 15 residues. V was trimmed by 5 bases and J by 0 bases, leaving 10 bases between them. CDR1 and CDR2 from the germline V gene are SGHVS and FNYEAQ. The CDR3 sequence: CASSLGISNTGELFF. The DNA of the CDR3 is TGTGCCAGCAGCCTAGGTATTTCGAACACCGGGGAGCTGTTTTTT. The entire variable domain, with the rest obtained from reference TRBV7-6 and TRBJ2-2, is as follows: GAGVSQSPRYKVTKRGQDVALRCDPISGHVSLYWYRQALGQGPEFLTYFNYEAQQDKSGLPNDRFSAERPEGSISTLTIQRTEQRDSAMYRCASSLGISNTGELFFGEGSRLTVL.

This chain joins TRBV28 and TRBJ1-2, with 10 bases matching TRBD1. The CDR3 sequence is 14 residues long. Germline lookup yields CDR1 MDHEN and CDR2 SYDVKM. J gave up 4 bases and V 10 bases, and 9 bases lay outside the gene matches. The CDR3 bases are TGTGCCATCGACCCGGGACAGGGGACCTATGGCTACACCTTC. It encodes CAIDPGQGTYGYTF.

A few counts support this clone. This chain connects TRBV28 to TRBJ1-1, with D perhaps TRBD1 (5 bases). The CDR3 covers 12 residues. The germline CDR1 and CDR2 sequences are MDHEN and SYDVKM. Trimming removed 2 bases at V and 6 bases at J, with 7 bases between. CDR3 sequence: CASSLTRAEAFF. The CDR3 DNA reads TGTGCCAGCAGTTTAACCAGGGCTGAAGCTTTCTTT.

CDR3 in amino acids: CASRGQSSYNEQFF. The CDR3 DNA reads as TGTGCCAGCAGAGGTCAGAGCTCCTACAATGAGCAGTTCTTC. The chain recombines TRBV6-6 with TRBJ2-1; D is ambiguous. The V end was cut by 6 bases, the J end by 0 bases, with 9 bases between. This CDR3 is 14 amino acids long. Germline V CDR1 and CDR2: MNHNY, SVGAGI (reference sequence).

J is TRBJ1-4 and V is TRBV7-2, with D unresolved. Deletions cut 4 bases from V and 0 bases from J, with 9 bases between. The CDR3 runs 15 residues. Looked up from germline, CDR1 is SGHTA and CDR2 is FQGNSA. The chain's CDR3 is CASSSDGATNEKLFF. The CDR3 DNA sequence: TGTGCCAGCAGCTCCGACGGAGCAACTAATGAAAAACTGTTTTTT.

The CDR3 nucleotides are TGTGCCAGCAATGGAGGAACAGATACGCAGTATTTT. Encoded protein: CASNGGTDTQYF. V and J are TRBV2 and TRBJ2-3, with D perhaps TRBD2 (5 bases). Germline V gives CDR1 SNHLY, CDR2 FYNNEI. The ends were cut back, 7 bases at V and 3 bases at J, with 8 bases in the middle. The CDR3 has 12 amino acids.

This clone has only one observation. This rearrangement joins TRBV2 to TRBJ2-7; D is ambiguous. Germline-derived CDR1 and CDR2 are SNHLY and FYNNEI. V was pared by 1 base and J by 3 bases, with 7 bases between. The CDR3 sequence is 13 residues long. For the CDR3, the DNA is TGTGCCAGCAGTGAAGTGGAGAACTACGAGCAGTACTTC. This encodes CASSEVENYEQYF.

The CDR3 region is CASSLTGGTDTQYF. In nucleotides, the CDR3 is TGTGCCAGCAGCCTTACAGGGGGGACAGATACGCAGTATTTT. The chain is built from TRBV6-5 and TRBJ2-3; 8 nucleotides line up with TRBD1. CDR3 length: 14 amino acids. Germline V lookup: CDR1 MNHEY, CDR2 SVGAGI. Trimming took 6 bases from V and 3 from J; bases not matched to a gene: 5.

This chain links TRBV6-1 with TRBJ2-7, with 7 bases aligning to TRBD2. Germline values: CDR1 MNHNS, CDR2 SASEGT. Germline trimming cut 6 bases from V and 6 bases from J; bases unmatched to any gene: 8. This CDR3 is built from 13 residues. The CDR3 nucleotides are TGTGCCAGCAGGCGGGAGTCGGTAGGCGAGCAGTACTTC. This codes for CASRRESVGEQYF.

The chain combines TRBV28 with TRBJ1-5, with D unresolved. Trimming took off 3 bases at V and 0 bases at J, with 15 bases between the two ends. The CDR3 is 17 residues long. Germline V gene data show CDR1 as MDHEN and CDR2 as SYDVKM. For the CDR3, the DNA is TGTGCCAGCAGTTTTGTCGGCCAAATAGATAGCAATCAGCCCCAGCATTTT. Translated, it gives CASSFVGQIDSNQPQHF.

The chain has TRBV7-9 and TRBJ1-2; a possible D gene is TRBD1 (5 bases). The germline V and J ends were trimmed by 1 base and 6 bases, with 9 bases remaining between them. The V gene's germline CDR1 is SEHNR and CDR2 FQNEAQ (reference sequence). This CDR3 has 13 residues. The chain's CDR3 is CASSLGQRDGYTF. The CDR3 DNA follows: TGTGCCAGCAGCTTAGGACAGAGGGATGGCTACACCTTC.

The V gene is TRBV7-2, the J gene TRBJ2-5, with D maybe TRBD2 (6 bases). This CDR3 has 14 residues. V lost 5 bases and J lost 4, with 14 bases in between. Germline values: CDR1 SGHTA, CDR2 FQGNSA. The CDR3 sequence is CASSPSRRVETQYF. For the CDR3, the DNA is TGTGCCAGCAGCCCAAGCAGGAGGGTAGAGACCCAGTACTTC.

V is TRBV6-5 and J is TRBJ1-2, with D perhaps matching TRBD1 (6 bases). Germline CDR1 reads MNHEY; CDR2 reads SVGAGI. Trimming removed 2 bases from V and 5 bases from J, with 15 bases in between. This CDR3 spans 15 amino acids. CDR3 in DNA: TGTGCCAGCAGTTACGAGTTCAGGACAGCATATGGCTACACCTTC. This codes for CASSYEFRTAYGYTF.

The chain uses TRBV15 and TRBJ2-4; TRBD1 agrees at 8 bases. Unmatched junction bases numbered 6, after V lost 3 bases and J lost 8 bases. The germline V gene has CDR1 LNHNV and CDR2 YYDKDF (reference sequence). The CDR3 runs to 14 residues. The CDR3 spells CATSSRGQGYIQYF. The CDR3 coding sequence is TGTGCCACCAGCAGCCGTGGACAGGGCTACATTCAGTACTTC.

The genes are TRBV14 and TRBJ2-3; 8 nucleotides agree with TRBD2. Per the germline V gene, CDR1 is SGHDN and CDR2 is FVKESK. There are 17 residues in the CDR3. With 1 base clipped from V and 7 bases from J, the junction kept 13 bases outside the gene matches. The DNA of the CDR3 is TGTGCCAGCAGCCAAGGACCCCGGCTAGCGGGCGTTCATACGCAGTATTTT. Amino acid sequence: CASSQGPRLAGVHTQYF.

This clone was detected a few times. The chain carries TRBV15 and TRBJ1-4, with 8 bases matching TRBD1. CDR3 length equals 19 residues. CDR1 and CDR2 (germline): LNHNV, YYDKDF (reference sequence). V dropped 3 bases and J dropped 3; count of bases not matched to a gene: 15. DNA of the CDR3: TGTGCCACCAGCAGGGAGCGGACAGGGCCCGGAGCGGCTAATGAAAAACTGTTTTTT. This encodes CATSRERTGPGAANEKLFF.

This chain links TRBV18 with TRBJ1-2; D unclear. The V gene's germline CDR1 is KGHSH and CDR2 LQKENI. Between the trimmed V and J ends, which lost 2 bases and 6 bases, there was a span of 7 bases. This CDR3 comprises 12 residues. CDR3 sequence (DNA): TGTGCCAGCTCACCAATGATAGATGGCTACACCTTC. It codes for CASSPMIDGYTF.

The chain carries TRBV2 and TRBJ2-5, with D perhaps matching TRBD2 (7 bases). V gave up 10 bases and J gave up 4 bases, with 19 bases separating them. The CDR3 runs to 14 residues. The germline V gene has CDR1 SNHLY and CDR2 FYNNEI. The CDR3 here is CATTGGGGRETQYF. For the CDR3, the DNA is TGTGCCACCACGGGAGGAGGGGGAAGAGAGACCCAGTACTTC.